These 20 T cell receptor beta chains originate from one sample sequenced in a study of persistence of HIV-infected CD4 T cells. These receptors lack a known antigen. This was the immunoSEQ version 4 assay in survey mode. Some clones are missing from TCRdb's copy, which holds only in-frame ones; the method was immunoSEQ multiplex PCR. Of about 40,000 clones in the sample, approximately 78% were seen once. An overlapping HIV-1 Gag peptide pool stimulated these cells at 0.95 to 1 ug/peptide/mL. CD40L/CD69 double-negative CD45RO-high memory CD4+ T cells were collected. Source: CD4+ T cells sorted from PBMCs after approximately 20-hour stimulation, taken from a patient who received antiretroviral therapy. These receptors originate from an adult man with HIV who was CMV-seropositive.

This chain joins TRBV6-6 and TRBJ1-1, with TRBD1 as a possible D gene (6 bases). This CDR3 spans 14 amino acids. The germline CDR1 and CDR2 sequences are MNHNY and SVGAGI (reference sequence). Trimming took 3 bases from V and 1 from J, leaving 9 bases between them. The CDR3 region has the DNA TGTGCCAGCAGTTATCAACAGGGGAACACTGAAGCTTTCTTT. Translated: CASSYQQGNTEAFF.

CDR3 residues: CASSLVGGSVSKNIQYF. CDR3 in DNA: TGTGCCAGCAGCTTAGTCGGAGGTAGTGTGTCCAAAAACATTCAGTACTTC. The chain recombines TRBV7-2 with TRBJ2-4; D is perhaps TRBD2 (5 bases). The V end lost 1 base, the J end lost 2 bases, and 15 bases lay between the germline ends. In germline, CDR1 is SGHTA, CDR2 FQGNSA. The CDR3 runs 17 residues. The whole variable domain, filled in from reference TRBV7-2 and TRBJ2-4, reads GAGVSQSPSNKVTEKGKDVELRCDPISGHTALYWYRQSLGQGLEFLIYFQGNSAPDKSGLPSDRFSAERTGGSVSTLTIQRTQQEDSAVYLCASSLVGGSVSKNIQYFGAGTRLSVL.

This clone was counted a single time. V gene TRBV9 combines with J gene TRBJ2-5; D uncertain. The CDR3 contains 15 residues. Germline CDR1 reads SGDLS; CDR2 reads YYNGEE. Trimming stripped 0 bases from V and 4 bases from J, with 13 bases between. The CDR3 nucleotides are TGTGCCAGCAGCGTAGGGCCTAGTAGAGCAGAGACCCAGTACTTC. It codes for CASSVGPSRAETQYF.

This chain uses TRBV19 with TRBJ2-3, with D perhaps matching TRBD1 (5 bases). Looked up from germline, CDR1 is LNHDA and CDR2 is SQIVND (reference sequence). V lost 3 bases, J lost 2 bases, and 12 bases lay in between. The CDR3 has 15 amino acids. CDR3 nucleotide sequence: TGTGCCAGTAGTATTGGGCAGGGCACCACAGATACGCAGTATTTT. Translation gives CASSIGQGTTDTQYF.

The gene calls are TRBV3-1 (or the pseudogene TRBV3-2) and TRBJ1-2, with TRBD1 matching 8 bases. Germline values: CDR1 LGHDT, CDR2 YNNKEL (reference sequence). This CDR3 is 15 amino acids long. Trimming took 4 bases from V and 2 from J; bases not matched to a gene: 6. As DNA, the CDR3 is TGTGCCAGCAGCCGATGGACAGGGACCAACTATGGCTACACCTTC. It encodes CASSRWTGTNYGYTF.

The chain has TRBV19 and TRBJ1-1; no definite D call. In germline, CDR1 is LNHDA, CDR2 SQIVND (reference sequence). CDR3 length: 13 residues. Trimming stripped 8 bases from V and 5 bases from J, with 15 bases between. CDR3 region: CASVAVGGTEAFF. The CDR3 DNA reads as TGTGCCAGTGTCGCGGTAGGAGGGACTGAAGCTTTCTTT.

This chain connects TRBV29-1 to TRBJ1-4; unclear D gene. Looked up from germline, CDR1 is SQVTM and CDR2 is ANQGSEA. The CDR3 extends over 13 amino acids. V was trimmed by 6 bases and J by 4 bases, leaving 12 bases between them. This chain's CDR3 is CSVSGGVNEKLFF. The CDR3 nucleotides read TGCAGCGTCTCCGGAGGAGTTAATGAAAAACTGTTTTTT.

The chain joins TRBV27 to TRBJ1-5, with 10 bases fitting TRBD1. The germline V gene has CDR1 MNHEY and CDR2 SMNVEV (reference sequence). CDR3 size: 15 residues. The V and J ends lost 5 bases and 6 bases, in that order; junction bases with no gene match: 7. The CDR3 protein is CASSKETGGGQPQHF. The CDR3 bases are TGTGCCAGCAGTAAAGAGACAGGGGGCGGTCAGCCCCAGCATTTT.

The chain uses TRBV12-3 or TRBV12-4 and TRBJ1-2; D call uncertain. The V end was cut by 8 bases, the J end by 4 bases, with 8 bases between. This CDR3 has 11 amino acids. The CDR3 spells CASGRLYGYTF. DNA for the CDR3: TGTGCCAGCGGACGGCTCTATGGCTACACCTTC.

The chain uses TRBV5-1 and TRBJ2-7; no definite D call. V gave up 4 bases and J gave up 3 bases, with 17 bases separating them. This CDR3 comprises 15 residues. Germline CDR1 and CDR2: SGHRS and YFSETQ. DNA of the CDR3: TGCGCCAGCAGCAATCAACAACAGAGAAACTACGAGCAGTACTTC. The encoded protein is CASSNQQQRNYEQYF.

The rearrangement uses TRBV7-2 and TRBJ2-7; D could derive from TRBD1 or TRBD2 (5 bases each). This CDR3 region has 15 residues. V shed 6 bases and J shed 3 bases, with 18 bases lying between them. CDR1 and CDR2 from the germline V gene are SGHTA and FQGNSA. The CDR3 spells CASSLTGTVNYEQYF. The CDR3 bases are TGTGCCAGCAGTCTCACCGGGACGGTAAACTACGAGCAGTACTTC.

The CDR3 DNA reads as TGTGCCACCAGACAAGAGACCCAGTACTTC. Amino acids: CATRQETQYF. The gene calls are TRBV28 and TRBJ2-5; D unresolved. Germline V gene sequence: CDR1 MDHEN, CDR2 SYDVKM. This CDR3 has 10 residues. Trimming shortened V by 10 bases and J by 2 bases, and 5 bases separated the two germline ends.

This clone was counted a few times. The V and J genes are TRBV10-3 and TRBJ2-2; D gene uncertain. V lost 0 bases and J lost 3, with 8 bases in between. The germline gives CDR1 ENHRY, CDR2 SYGVKD. The CDR3 is 15 residues long. CDR3 loop: CAISESGLHTGELFF. The CDR3 DNA follows: TGTGCCATCAGTGAGTCCGGCCTACACACCGGGGAGCTGTTTTTT.

This rearrangement joins TRBV5-1 to TRBJ2-6, with D perhaps assigned TRBD1 or TRBD2 (6 bases each). Germline V gives CDR1 SGHRS, CDR2 YFSETQ. V was shortened by 0 bases and J by 2 bases, with 9 bases between the two germline ends. There are 16 residues in the CDR3. For the CDR3, the DNA is TGCGCCAGCAGCTTGGAGGGGGGAGCTGGGGCCAACGTCCTGACTTTC. It specifies CASSLEGGAGANVLTF. Combining the CDR3 with reference TRBV5-1 and TRBJ2-6 gives the whole variable domain KAGVTQTPRYLIKTRGQQVTLSCSPISGHRSVSWYQQTPGQGLQFLFEYFSETQRNKGNFPGRFSGRQFSNSRSEMNVSTLELGDSALYLCASSLEGGAGANVLTFGAGSRLTVL.

The chain is built from TRBV29-1 and TRBJ2-7; no reliable D call. Germline V gene sequence: CDR1 SQVTM, CDR2 ANQGSEA. The CDR3 extends over 11 amino acids. V lost 3 bases and J 7 bases, leaving 10 bases between the germline ends. The chain's CDR3 is CSVEMGREQYF. Here the CDR3 DNA reads TGCAGCGTTGAGATGGGAAGGGAGCAGTACTTC.

The chain has TRBV6-1 and TRBJ2-5; the D is unclear. V lost 0 bases and J 7 bases, leaving 18 bases between the germline ends. The CDR3 contains 16 residues. Per germline, CDR1 MNHNS and CDR2 SASEGT. The CDR3 sequence is CASSEAITTTIATQYF. The CDR3 DNA is TGTGCCAGCAGTGAAGCGATAACGACCACCATAGCGACCCAGTACTTC.

This chain's CDR3 is CASSLNQDSYEQYF. For the CDR3, the DNA is TGTGCCAGCAGTTTAAACCAGGACTCCTACGAGCAGTACTTC. This sequence joins TRBV7-6 and TRBJ2-7; D gene ambiguous. The CDR3 contains 14 residues. Per germline, CDR1 SGHVS and CDR2 FNYEAQ. V lost 6 bases and J lost 0, with 12 bases in between.

The rearrangement uses TRBV27 and TRBJ2-7; 8 bases match TRBD2. Trimming cost V 5 bases and J 4 bases; bases outside gene matches: 16. Germline CDR1 and CDR2: MNHEY and SMNVEV (reference sequence). The CDR3 is 17 residues long. CDR3 amino acids: CASSRSSSSGRGYEQYF. CDR3 DNA: TGTGCCAGCAGTCGCAGTTCTTCCAGCGGGAGAGGATACGAGCAGTACTTC.

This clone has more than one count but fewer than ten. The genes are TRBV6-5 and TRBJ2-7; TRBD1 is a possible D gene (9 bases). The germline V and J ends were trimmed by 6 bases and 5 bases, with 20 bases remaining between them. This CDR3 has 15 amino acids. Germline values: CDR1 MNHEY, CDR2 SVGAGI. CDR3 sequence (DNA): TGTGCCAGCAGAACGGGGGGGACAGGGTCACACGAGCAGTACTTC. Translation: CASRTGGTGSHEQYF.

The gene calls are TRBV5-1 and TRBJ2-7, with TRBD2 matching over 13 bases. This CDR3 is built from 16 residues. The V gene's germline CDR1 is SGHRS and CDR2 YFSETQ. After removal of 0 bases from V and 2 bases from J, the junction contained 2 bases not matched to a gene. This CDR3 is CASSLELAGGTYEQYF. The DNA of the CDR3 is TGCGCCAGCAGCTTGGAACTAGCGGGGGGGACCTACGAGCAGTACTTC.